This passage covers 2 T cell receptor beta chains from one sample sequenced in a study of T cell repertoires in cytomegalovirus infection. One entry per CDR3 protein results from TCRdb running MiXCR on the reads. Here the sample spans about 240,000 distinct CDR3 sequences, approximately 7% being singletons. The sequenced sample was PBMCs. These receptors came from a human donor in good health (CMV status not recorded). Some clones in this sample may be carry-over from other donors' samples.

In its sample, this clonotype was seen many times. This chain joins TRBV20-1 and TRBJ2-5; either TRBD1 or TRBD2 may supply D (5 bases each). This CDR3 has 15 amino acids. Trimming pared 6 bases from V and 1 base from J, leaving 18 bases between. Germline CDR1 reads DFQATT; CDR2 reads SNEGSKA (reference sequence). DNA of the CDR3: TGCAGTGCCTTGGACGGGGCGAGGGTCCAAGAGACCCAGTACTTC. Translating it yields CSALDGARVQETQYF.

This clonotype was recorded many times. The chain links TRBV7-2 to TRBJ1-1; 8 bases align to TRBD1. This CDR3 spans 16 amino acids. Germline CDR1 reads SGHTA; CDR2 reads FQGNSA. The V segment lost 5 bases and the J segment 1 base; nucleotides outside the gene matches: 9. The CDR3: CASSLDRERGNTEAFF. DNA of the CDR3: TGTGCCAGCAGCCTGGACAGGGAACGGGGGAACACTGAAGCTTTCTTT. The full variable domain, with the rest looked up from reference TRBV7-2 and TRBJ1-1, is GAGVSQSPSNKVTEKGKDVELRCDPISGHTALYWYRQSLGQGLEFLIYFQGNSAPDKSGLPSDRFSAERTGGSVSTLTIQRTQQEDSAVYLCASSLDRERGNTEAFFGQGTRLTVV.